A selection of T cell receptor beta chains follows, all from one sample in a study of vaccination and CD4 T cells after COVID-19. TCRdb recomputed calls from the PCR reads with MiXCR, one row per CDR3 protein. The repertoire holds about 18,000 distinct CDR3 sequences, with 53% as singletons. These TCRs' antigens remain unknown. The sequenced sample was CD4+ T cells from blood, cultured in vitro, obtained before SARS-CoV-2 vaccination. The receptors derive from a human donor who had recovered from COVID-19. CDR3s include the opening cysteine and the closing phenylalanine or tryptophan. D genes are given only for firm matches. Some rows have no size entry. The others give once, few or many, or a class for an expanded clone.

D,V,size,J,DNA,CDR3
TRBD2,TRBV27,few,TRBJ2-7,TGTGCCAGCAGTTTATTAGGACTAGCGGGAAAGAGCCTCAACGAGCAGTACTTC,CASSLLGLAGKSLNEQYF
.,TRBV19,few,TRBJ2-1,TGTGCCAGTAGCCATGTCCCTAATGAGCAGTTCTTC,CASSHVPNEQFF
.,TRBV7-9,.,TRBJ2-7,TGTGCCAGCAGCTCAATATACGAGCAGTACTTC,CASSSIYEQYF
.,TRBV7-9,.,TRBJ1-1,TGTGCCAGCAGCCGACGGCAGGTCAACACTGAAGCTTTCTTT,CASSRRQVNTEAFF
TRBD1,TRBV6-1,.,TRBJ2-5,TGTGCCAGCAGTGAACCCCCGGACAGGGTTGCGGAGACCCAGTACTTC,CASSEPPDRVAETQYF
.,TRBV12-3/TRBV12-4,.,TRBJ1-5,TGTGCCAGCAGGTTGTCGGGCAATCAGCCCCAGCATTTT,CASRLSGNQPQHF
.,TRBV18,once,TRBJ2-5,TGTGCCAGCTCACCAGGAGTCCGGGAGACCCAGTACTTC,CASSPGVRETQYF
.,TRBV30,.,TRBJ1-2,TGTGCCTGGAGTGTGCAATATAGTCGCTATGGCTACACCTTC,CAWSVQYSRYGYTF
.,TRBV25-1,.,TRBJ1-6,TGTGCCAGCAGGTTCGGTCGTAATTCACCCCTCCACTTT,CASRFGRNSPLHF
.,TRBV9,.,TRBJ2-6,TGTGCCAGCAGCCTCATTCCGGACTCTGGGGCCAACGTCCTGACTTTC,CASSLIPDSGANVLTF
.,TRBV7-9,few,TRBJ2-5,TGTGCCAGCAGCTTAGTTTCAGCCTTGAGGGAGACCCAGTACTTC,CASSLVSALRETQYF
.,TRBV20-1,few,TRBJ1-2,TGCAGTGCTCAACAGCCTCCGAGTAACTATGGCTACACCTTC,CSAQQPPSNYGYTF
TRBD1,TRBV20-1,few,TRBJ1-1,TGCAGTGCTAGGCTCGGGACAGGGTCACGTGAAGCTTTCTTT,CSARLGTGSREAFF
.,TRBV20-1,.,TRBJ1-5,TGCAGTGCTAGAGTGGCAGTCAATCAGCCCCAGCATTTT,CSARVAVNQPQHF
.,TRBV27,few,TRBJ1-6,TGTGCCAGCAGTTTTTTTGGGGAGAATTCACCCCTCCACTTT,CASSFFGENSPLHF
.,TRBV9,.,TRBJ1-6,TGTGCCAGCAGCCCCGATGTGATCTATAATTCACCCCTCCACTTT,CASSPDVIYNSPLHF
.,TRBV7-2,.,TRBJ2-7,TGTGCCAGCAGCCGCCTAGACTCGGGCGAGGAGCAGTACTTC,CASSRLDSGEEQYF
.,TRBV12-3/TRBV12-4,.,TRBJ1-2,TGTGCCAGCAGTTTAATCCATTCGGGCTACACCTTC,CASSLIHSGYTF
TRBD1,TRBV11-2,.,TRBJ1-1,TGTGCCAGCAGCCTATTGACAGGGACGAACACTGAAGCTTTCTTT,CASSLLTGTNTEAFF
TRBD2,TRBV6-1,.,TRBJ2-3,TGTGCCAGCAGTGAAGGACTAGCGGGGGGTATAGATACGCAGTATTTT,CASSEGLAGGIDTQYF
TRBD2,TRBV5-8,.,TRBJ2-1,TGTGCCAGCAGCTTGGGTAGCGGGAGTTACAATGAGCAGTTCTTC,CASSLGSGSYNEQFF
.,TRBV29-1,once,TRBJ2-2,TGCAGCGTTCGTAGATCAGCGGACACCGGGGAGCTGTTTTTT,CSVRRSADTGELFF
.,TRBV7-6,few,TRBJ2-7,TGTGCCAGCAGCTTATCGGACTCCTACGAGCAGTACTTC,CASSLSDSYEQYF
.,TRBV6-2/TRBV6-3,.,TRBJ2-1,TGTGCCAGCAGCCCCGGGGGCTCCTACAATGAGCAGTTCTTC,CASSPGGSYNEQFF
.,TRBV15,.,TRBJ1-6,TGTGCCACCAGCAGAGATTCGGTCGGTCCATATAATTCACCCCTCCACTTT,CATSRDSVGPYNSPLHF
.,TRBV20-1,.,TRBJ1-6,TGCAGTGCTCGGGTAACCGGGACGGTCAATTCACCCCTCCACTTT,CSARVTGTVNSPLHF
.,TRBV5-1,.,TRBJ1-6,TGCGCCAGCAGCCTTAGGCAGAAGAATTCACCCCTCCACTTT,CASSLRQKNSPLHF
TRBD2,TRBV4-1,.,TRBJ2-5,TGCGCCAGCAGCCAAGGGACTAGCTTAGAGACCCAGTACTTC,CASSQGTSLETQYF
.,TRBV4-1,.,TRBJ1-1,TGCGCCAGCAGCGGCCGGACAGCGAACACTGAAGCTTTCTTT,CASSGRTANTEAFF
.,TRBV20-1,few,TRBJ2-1,TGCAGTGCTAGAGAATCTTCAGCGATGTCCTACAATGAGCAGTTCTTC,CSARESSAMSYNEQFF
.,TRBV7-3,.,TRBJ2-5,TGTGCCAGCAGCTTAACGCCCTTTGGGGAGACCCAGTACTTC,CASSLTPFGETQYF
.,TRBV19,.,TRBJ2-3,TGTGCCAGCAGCAATCCGGGGTCCCAGAGGGATACGCAGTATTTT,CASSNPGSQRDTQYF
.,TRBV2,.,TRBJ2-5,TGTGCCAGCGGCAGGGCCCTTCAAGAGACCCAGTACTTC,CASGRALQETQYF
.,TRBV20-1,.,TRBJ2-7,TGCAGTGCTCCGATGGGAGCGGCGAGCTCCTACGAGCAGTACTTC,CSAPMGAASSYEQYF
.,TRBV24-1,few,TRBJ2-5,TGTGCCACCAGTGATCCCCGGGACGGGTCCGAGACCCAGTACTTC,CATSDPRDGSETQYF
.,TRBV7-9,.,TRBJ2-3,TGTGCCAGCATCTTAGGCACAGATACGCAGTATTTT,CASILGTDTQYF
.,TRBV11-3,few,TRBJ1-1,TGTGCCAGCAGGACTGGGCAGGGTAACACTGAAGCTTTCTTT,CASRTGQGNTEAFF
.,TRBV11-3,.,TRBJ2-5,TGTGCCAGCAGCTTAGGAGTATGGGAGACCCAGTACTTC,CASSLGVWETQYF
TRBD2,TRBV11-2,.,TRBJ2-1,TGTGCCAGCAGCTTAAGACTAGCGGACTACAATGAGCAGTTCTTC,CASSLRLADYNEQFF
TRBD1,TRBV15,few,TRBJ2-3,TGTGCCACCAGCAGAGAACAGGGGGCGAGGACAGATACGCAGTATTTT,CATSREQGARTDTQYF
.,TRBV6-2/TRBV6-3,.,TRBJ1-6,TGTGCCAGCAGTTTGTATGGAAGCCCCAATTCACCCCTCCACTTT,CASSLYGSPNSPLHF
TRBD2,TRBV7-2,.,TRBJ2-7,TGTGCCAGCAGCATTAGCGGGGAGCATTTCTACGAGCAGTACTTC,CASSISGEHFYEQYF
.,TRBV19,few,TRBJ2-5,TGTGCCAGTAGTTGGACTGTTTCAGAGACCCAGTACTTC,CASSWTVSETQYF
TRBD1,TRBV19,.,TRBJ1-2,TGTGCCAGTAGTATATTCTCCGGGACAGGGCTGGATGGCTACACCTTC,CASSIFSGTGLDGYTF
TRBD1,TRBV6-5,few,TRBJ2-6,TGTGCCAGCAGTTACAGGGGGCGTTCTGGGGCCAACGTCCTGACTTTC,CASSYRGRSGANVLTF
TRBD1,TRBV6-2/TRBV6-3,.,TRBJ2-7,TGTGCCAGCAGTCGCCCGGGGACAGCCTACGAGCAGTACTTC,CASSRPGTAYEQYF
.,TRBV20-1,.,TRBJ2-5,TGCAGTGCAAGTAGCAGCCAAGAGACCCAGTACTTC,CSASSSQETQYF
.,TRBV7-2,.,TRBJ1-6,TGTGCCAGCAGCTTAGGCCAGTCAAATTCACCCCTCCACTTT,CASSLGQSNSPLHF
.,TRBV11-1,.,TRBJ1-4,TGTGCCAGCAGCTGGGGACTGAATGAAAAACTGTTTTTT,CASSWGLNEKLFF
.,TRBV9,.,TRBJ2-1,TGTGCCAGCAGCGTATCCCCACTAGGCAATGAGCAGTTCTTC,CASSVSPLGNEQFF
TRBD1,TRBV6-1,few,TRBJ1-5,TGTGCCAGTCGGACAGGGGGTCAGCCCCAGCATTTT,CASRTGGQPQHF
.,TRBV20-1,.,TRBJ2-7,TGCAGTGCCTCCCGCCATAGTAGCTCCTACGAGCAGTACTTC,CSASRHSSSYEQYF
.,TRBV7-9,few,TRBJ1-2,TGTGCCAGCAGCACTTTGGACAGCTATGGCTACACCTTC,CASSTLDSYGYTF
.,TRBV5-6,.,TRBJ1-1,TGTGCCAGCAGCTTGGTCGGGGGGAACACTGAAGCTTTCTTT,CASSLVGGNTEAFF
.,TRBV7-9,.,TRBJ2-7,TGTGCCAGCAGCTTATCGCTTGTAGGGGTTCGCGAGCAGTACTTC,CASSLSLVGVREQYF
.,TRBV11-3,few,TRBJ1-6,TGTGCCAGCAGCTACCAGGGGTTCCATTCACCCCTCCACTTT,CASSYQGFHSPLHF
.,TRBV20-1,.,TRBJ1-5,TGCAGTGCTAGAGACCACCGGACAGGCAATCAGCCCCAGCATTTT,CSARDHRTGNQPQHF
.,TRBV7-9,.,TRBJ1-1,TGTGCCAGCAGCTTAGTTAGTGGCCCCCAGGCTGAAGCTTTCTTT,CASSLVSGPQAEAFF
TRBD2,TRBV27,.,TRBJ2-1,TGTGCCAGCAGTTTATCTCTAGCGGGAGGGTCCTACAATGAGCAGTTCTTC,CASSLSLAGGSYNEQFF
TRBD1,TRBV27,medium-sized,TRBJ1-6,TGTGCCAGCAGTCCGACAGGGCGGAATTCACCCCTCCACTTT,CASSPTGRNSPLHF